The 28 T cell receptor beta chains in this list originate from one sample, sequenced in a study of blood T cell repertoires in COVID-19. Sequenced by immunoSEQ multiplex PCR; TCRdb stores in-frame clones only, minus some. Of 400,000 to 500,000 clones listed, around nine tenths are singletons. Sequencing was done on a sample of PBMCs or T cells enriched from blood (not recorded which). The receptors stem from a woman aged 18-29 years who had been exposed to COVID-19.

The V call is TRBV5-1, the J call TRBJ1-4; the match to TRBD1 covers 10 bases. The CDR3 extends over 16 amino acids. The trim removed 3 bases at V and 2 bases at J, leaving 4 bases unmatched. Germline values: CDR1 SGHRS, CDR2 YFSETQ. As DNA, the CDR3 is TGCGCCAGCAGCTACGGGACAGGGGTTACTAATGAAAAACTGTTTTTT. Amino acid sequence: CASSYGTGVTNEKLFF.

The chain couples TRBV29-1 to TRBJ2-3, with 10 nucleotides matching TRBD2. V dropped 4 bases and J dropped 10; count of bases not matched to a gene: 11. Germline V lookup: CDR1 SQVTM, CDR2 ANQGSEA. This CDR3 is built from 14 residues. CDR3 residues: CSVGKSGGVSPQYF. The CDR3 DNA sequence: TGCAGCGTTGGAAAAAGCGGGGGGGTCAGTCCGCAGTATTTT.

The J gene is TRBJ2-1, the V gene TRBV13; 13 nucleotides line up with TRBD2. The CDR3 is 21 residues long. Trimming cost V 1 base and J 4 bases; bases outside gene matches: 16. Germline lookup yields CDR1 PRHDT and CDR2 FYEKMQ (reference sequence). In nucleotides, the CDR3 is TGTGCCAGCAGCTTAGTTTCCTCCTCCGGGACTAGCGGGACTCTTTACAATGAGCAGTTCTTC. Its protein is CASSLVSSSGTSGTLYNEQFF.

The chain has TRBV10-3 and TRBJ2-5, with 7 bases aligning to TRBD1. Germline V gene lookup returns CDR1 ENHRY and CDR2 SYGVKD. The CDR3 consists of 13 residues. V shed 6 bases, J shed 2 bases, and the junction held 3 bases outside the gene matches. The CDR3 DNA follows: TGTGCCATCAGGAAGACAGGGCAAGAGACCCAGTACTTC. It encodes CAIRKTGQETQYF.

CDR3 nucleotide sequence: TGTGCCAGCAGTACCAGGGTTTATGGCTACACCTTC. Encoded protein: CASSTRVYGYTF. The chain joins TRBV28 to TRBJ1-2; D is possibly TRBD1 (5 bases). V was trimmed by 5 bases and J by 5 bases, leaving 9 bases between them. Germline V gives CDR1 MDHEN, CDR2 SYDVKM. There are 12 residues in the CDR3.

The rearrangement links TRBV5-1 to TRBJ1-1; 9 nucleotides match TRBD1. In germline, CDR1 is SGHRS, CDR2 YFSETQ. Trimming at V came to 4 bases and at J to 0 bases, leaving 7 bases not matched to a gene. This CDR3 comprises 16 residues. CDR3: CASSGGTGRLNTEAFF. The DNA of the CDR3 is TGCGCCAGCAGCGGAGGGACAGGGAGATTGAACACTGAAGCTTTCTTT.

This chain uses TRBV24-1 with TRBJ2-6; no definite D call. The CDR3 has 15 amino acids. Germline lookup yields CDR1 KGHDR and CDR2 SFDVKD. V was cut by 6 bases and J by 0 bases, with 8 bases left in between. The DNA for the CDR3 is TGTGCCACCAGTTCTGGCGGCTCTGGGGCCAACGTCCTGACTTTC. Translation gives CATSSGGSGANVLTF.

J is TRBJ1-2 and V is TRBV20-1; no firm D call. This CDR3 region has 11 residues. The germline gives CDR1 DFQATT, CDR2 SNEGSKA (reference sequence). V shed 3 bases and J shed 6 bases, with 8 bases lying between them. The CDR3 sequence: CSASPGHGYTF. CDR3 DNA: TGCAGTGCTAGCCCCGGTCATGGCTACACCTTC.

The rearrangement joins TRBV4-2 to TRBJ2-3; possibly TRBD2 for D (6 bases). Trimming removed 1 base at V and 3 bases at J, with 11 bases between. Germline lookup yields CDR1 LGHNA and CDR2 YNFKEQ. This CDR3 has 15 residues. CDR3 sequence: CASSQAGAATDTQYF. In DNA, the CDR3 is TGTGCCAGCAGCCAAGCGGGAGCGGCTACAGATACGCAGTATTTT.

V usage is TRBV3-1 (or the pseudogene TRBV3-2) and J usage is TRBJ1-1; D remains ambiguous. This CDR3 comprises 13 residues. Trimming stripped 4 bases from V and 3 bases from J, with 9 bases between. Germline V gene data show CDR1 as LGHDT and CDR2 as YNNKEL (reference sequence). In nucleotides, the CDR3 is TGTGCCAGCAGCCTCTTGAGGGACACTGAAGCTTTCTTT. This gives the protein CASSLLRDTEAFF.

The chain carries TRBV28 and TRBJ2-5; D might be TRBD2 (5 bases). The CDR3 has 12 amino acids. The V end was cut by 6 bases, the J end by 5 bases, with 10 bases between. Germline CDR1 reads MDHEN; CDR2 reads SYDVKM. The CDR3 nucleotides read TGTGCCAGCAGCGGGGTTTTGGAGACCCAGTACTTC. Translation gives CASSGVLETQYF. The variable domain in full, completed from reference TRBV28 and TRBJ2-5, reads DVKVTQSSRYLVKRTGEKVFLECVQDMDHENMFWYRQDPGLGLRLIYFSYDVKMKEKGDIPEGYSVSREKKERFSLILESASTNQTSMYLCASSGVLETQYFGPGTRLLVL.

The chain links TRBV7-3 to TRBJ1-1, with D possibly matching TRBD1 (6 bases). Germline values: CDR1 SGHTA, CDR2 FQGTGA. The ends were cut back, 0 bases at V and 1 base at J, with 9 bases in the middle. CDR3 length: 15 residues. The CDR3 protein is CASSLTSDRNTEAFF. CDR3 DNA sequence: TGTGCCAGCAGCTTAACGTCGGACAGGAACACTGAAGCTTTCTTT.

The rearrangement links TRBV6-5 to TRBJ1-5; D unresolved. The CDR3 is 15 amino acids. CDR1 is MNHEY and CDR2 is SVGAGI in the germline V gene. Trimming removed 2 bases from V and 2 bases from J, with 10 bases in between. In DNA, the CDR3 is TGTGCCAGCAGTTACGAGGGAGTGGGCAATCAGCCCCAGCATTTT. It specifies CASSYEGVGNQPQHF.

The DNA for the CDR3 is TGTGCCAGCAGCAAAATTCGGAGCGCGTACAATGAGCAGTTCTTC. Encoded protein: CASSKIRSAYNEQFF. V is TRBV21-1 and J is TRBJ2-1; the D call TRBD2 from the table was never checked on the DNA. TRBV21-1 is a pseudogene segment. This CDR3 region has 15 residues.

The CDR3 nucleotides read TGTGCCAGCAGCCAAGATCGTTTCTCTACAGATACGCAGTATTTT. Its protein is CASSQDRFSTDTQYF. The V call is TRBV4-2, the J call TRBJ2-3, with no clear D. V lost 0 bases, J lost 3 bases, and 10 bases lay in between. CDR3 length: 15 residues. The germline gives CDR1 LGHNA, CDR2 YNFKEQ.

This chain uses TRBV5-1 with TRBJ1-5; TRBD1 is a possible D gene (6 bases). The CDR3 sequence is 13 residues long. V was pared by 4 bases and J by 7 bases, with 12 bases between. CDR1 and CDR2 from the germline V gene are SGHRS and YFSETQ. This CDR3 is CASSPEGGQPQHF. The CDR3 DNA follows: TGCGCCAGCAGCCCTGAAGGGGGACAGCCCCAGCATTTT.

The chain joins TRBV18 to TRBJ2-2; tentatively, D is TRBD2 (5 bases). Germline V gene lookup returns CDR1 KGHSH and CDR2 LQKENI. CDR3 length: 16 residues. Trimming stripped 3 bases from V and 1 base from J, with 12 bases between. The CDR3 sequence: CASSPRKGVNTGELFF. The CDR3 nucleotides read TGTGCCAGCTCACCGAGAAAGGGAGTGAACACCGGGGAGCTGTTTTTT.

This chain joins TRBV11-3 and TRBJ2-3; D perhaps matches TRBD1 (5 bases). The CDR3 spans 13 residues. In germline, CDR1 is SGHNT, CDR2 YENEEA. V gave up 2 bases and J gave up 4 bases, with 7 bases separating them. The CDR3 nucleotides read TGTGCCAGCAGCTTACAGGGATCAGATACGCAGTATTTT. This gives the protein CASSLQGSDTQYF.

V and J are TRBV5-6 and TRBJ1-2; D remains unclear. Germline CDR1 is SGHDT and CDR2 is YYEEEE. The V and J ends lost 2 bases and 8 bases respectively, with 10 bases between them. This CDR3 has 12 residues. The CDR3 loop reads CASSLPSLGYTF. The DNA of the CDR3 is TGTGCCAGCAGCTTACCCTCACTGGGCTACACCTTC.

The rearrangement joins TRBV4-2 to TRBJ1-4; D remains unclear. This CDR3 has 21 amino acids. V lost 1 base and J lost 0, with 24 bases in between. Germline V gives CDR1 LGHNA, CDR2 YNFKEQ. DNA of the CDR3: TGTGCCAGCAGCCAAGCTAGGCACGGACTTGGGTCCTCAACAACTAATGAAAAACTGTTTTTT. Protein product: CASSQARHGLGSSTTNEKLFF.

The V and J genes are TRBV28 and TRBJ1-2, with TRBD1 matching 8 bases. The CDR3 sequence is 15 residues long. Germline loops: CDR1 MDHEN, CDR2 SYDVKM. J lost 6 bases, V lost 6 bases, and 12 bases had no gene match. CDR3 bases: TGTGCCAGCAGCCCCAATCAGGGGGCGCGTGATGGCTACACCTTC. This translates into CASSPNQGARDGYTF.

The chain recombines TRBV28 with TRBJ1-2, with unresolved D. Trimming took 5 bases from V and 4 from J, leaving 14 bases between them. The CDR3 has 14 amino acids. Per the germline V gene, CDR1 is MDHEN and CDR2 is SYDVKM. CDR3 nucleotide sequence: TGTGCCAGCAGTATTTCGGAGGAGGGCTATGGCTACACCTTC. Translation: CASSISEEGYGYTF.

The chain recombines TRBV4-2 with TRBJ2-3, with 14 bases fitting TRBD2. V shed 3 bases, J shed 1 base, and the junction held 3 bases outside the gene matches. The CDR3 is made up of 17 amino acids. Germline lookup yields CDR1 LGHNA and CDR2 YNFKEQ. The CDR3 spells CASSHGTSGGGTDTQYF. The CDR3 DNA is TGTGCCAGCAGCCATGGGACTAGCGGGGGAGGCACAGATACGCAGTATTTT.

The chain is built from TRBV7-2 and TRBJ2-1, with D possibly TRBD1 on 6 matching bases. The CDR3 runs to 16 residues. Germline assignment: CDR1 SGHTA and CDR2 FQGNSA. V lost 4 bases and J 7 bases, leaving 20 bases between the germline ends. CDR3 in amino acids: CASSYGGLQRGNEQFF. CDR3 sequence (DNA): TGTGCCAGCAGCTATGGGGGTCTCCAAAGGGGGAATGAGCAGTTCTTC.

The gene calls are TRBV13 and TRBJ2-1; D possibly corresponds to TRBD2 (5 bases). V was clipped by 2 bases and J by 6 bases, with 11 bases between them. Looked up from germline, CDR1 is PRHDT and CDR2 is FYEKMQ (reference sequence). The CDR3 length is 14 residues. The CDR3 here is CASSLQTEVNEQFF. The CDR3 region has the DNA TGTGCCAGCAGCTTACAGACGGAGGTCAATGAGCAGTTCTTC. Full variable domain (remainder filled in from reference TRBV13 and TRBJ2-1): AAGVIQSPRHLIKEKRETATLKCYPIPRHDTVYWYQQGPGQDPQFLISFYEKMQSDKGSIPDRFSAQQFSDYHSELNMSSLELGDSALYFCASSLQTEVNEQFFGPGTRLTVL.

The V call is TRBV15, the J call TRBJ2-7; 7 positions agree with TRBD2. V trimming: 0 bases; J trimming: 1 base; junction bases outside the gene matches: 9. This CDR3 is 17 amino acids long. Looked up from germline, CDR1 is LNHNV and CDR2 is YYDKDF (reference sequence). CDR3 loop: CATSRDRRGLQSYEQYF. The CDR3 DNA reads TGTGCCACCAGCAGAGATCGCCGGGGACTACAATCCTACGAGCAGTACTTC.

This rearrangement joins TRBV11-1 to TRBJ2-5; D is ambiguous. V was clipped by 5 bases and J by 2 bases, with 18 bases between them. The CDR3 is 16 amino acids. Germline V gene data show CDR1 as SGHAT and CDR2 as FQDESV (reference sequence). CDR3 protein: CASSPPLEENQETQYF. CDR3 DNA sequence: TGTGCCAGCAGCCCTCCCCTTGAGGAAAATCAAGAGACCCAGTACTTC.

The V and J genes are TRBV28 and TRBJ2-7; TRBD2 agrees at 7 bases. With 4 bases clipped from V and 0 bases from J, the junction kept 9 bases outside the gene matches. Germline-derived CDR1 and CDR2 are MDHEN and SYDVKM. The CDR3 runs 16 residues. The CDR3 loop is CASSSGRETPSYEQYF. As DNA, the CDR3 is TGTGCCAGCAGTTCGGGGCGGGAGACTCCCTCCTACGAGCAGTACTTC.